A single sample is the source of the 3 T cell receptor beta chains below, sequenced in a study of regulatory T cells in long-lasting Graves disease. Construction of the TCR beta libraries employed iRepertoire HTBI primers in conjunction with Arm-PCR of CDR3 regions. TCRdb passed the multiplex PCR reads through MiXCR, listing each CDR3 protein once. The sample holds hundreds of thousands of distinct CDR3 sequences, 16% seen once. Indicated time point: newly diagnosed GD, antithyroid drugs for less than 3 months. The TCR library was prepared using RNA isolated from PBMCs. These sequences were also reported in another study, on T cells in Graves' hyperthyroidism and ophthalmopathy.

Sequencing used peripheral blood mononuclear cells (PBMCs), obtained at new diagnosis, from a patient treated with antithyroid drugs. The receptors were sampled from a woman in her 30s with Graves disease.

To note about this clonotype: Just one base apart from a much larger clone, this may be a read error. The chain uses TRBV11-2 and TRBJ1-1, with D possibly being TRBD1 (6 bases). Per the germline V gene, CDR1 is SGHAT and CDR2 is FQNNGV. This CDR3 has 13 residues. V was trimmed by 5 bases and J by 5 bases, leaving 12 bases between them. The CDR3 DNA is TGTGCCAGCAGCCCCGACAGGAGGACTGAAGCTTTCTTT. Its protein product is CASSPDRRTEAFF.

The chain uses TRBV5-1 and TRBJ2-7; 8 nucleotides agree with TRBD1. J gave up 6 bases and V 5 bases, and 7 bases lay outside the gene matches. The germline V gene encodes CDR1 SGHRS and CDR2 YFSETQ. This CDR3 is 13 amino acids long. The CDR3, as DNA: TGCGCCAGCAGACCTACAGGGGGGCGCGAGCAGTACTTC. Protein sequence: CASRPTGGREQYF.

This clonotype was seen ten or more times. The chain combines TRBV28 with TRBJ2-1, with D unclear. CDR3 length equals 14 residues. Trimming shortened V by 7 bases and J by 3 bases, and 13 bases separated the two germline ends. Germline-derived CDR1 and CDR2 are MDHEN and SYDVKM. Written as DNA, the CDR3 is TGTGCCAGCACGGGTTTAACGGACTACAATGAGCAGTTCTTC. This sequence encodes CASTGLTDYNEQFF.